This T cell receptor beta chain was captured in a study of blood T cell repertoires in COVID-19. Turning to the study itself: Both acute and convalescent COVID-19 samples were obtained from the United States, Italy and Spain. The cDNA or gDNA used as material had been derived from T cells, B-cell-depleted T cells, or PBMCs.

Original processing notes: Reference gene primer amplification gave nucleated cell count estimates. Assay used: immunoSEQ multiplex PCR; TCRdb lists only in-frame clones, some missing. From that table come the V and J calls and clone size; the DNA was used to work out D and trimming. The repertoire includes about 260,000 clones, 88% of them detected once, and about 4% sits in the top ten. The sequenced material came from peripheral blood. The receptor was derived from a man aged 55 to 70 who had recovered from COVID-19.

The CDR3 region is CASSPRTDYGYTF. DNA for the CDR3: TGTGCCAGCAGCCCACGGACTGATTATGGCTACACCTTC. The J gene is TRBJ1-2, the V gene TRBV3-1 (or the pseudogene TRBV3-2); D is undetermined. CDR1 is LGHDT, CDR2 YNNKEL, per germline (reference sequence). The CDR3 totals 13 residues. The ends were cut back, 4 bases at V and 5 bases at J, with 11 bases in the middle.